Listed here are 17 T cell receptor beta chains from one sample, sequenced in a study of regulatory T cells in long-lasting Graves disease. Noted time point: newly diagnosed GD, antithyroid drugs for less than 3 months. Generation of the TCR library employed RNA extracted from PBMCs. Libraries of TCR beta came from iRepertoire HTBI primers plus Arm-PCR of CDR3 regions. TCRdb reprocessed the multiplex PCR reads with MiXCR, giving one entry per CDR3 protein. The sample carries over 500,000 distinct CDR3 sequences, about 16% recorded once. The sample also formed part of further work on T cells in Graves' hyperthyroidism and ophthalmopathy.

The input for sequencing was peripheral blood mononuclear cells (PBMCs), taken at new diagnosis, from a patient treated with antithyroid drugs. These receptors originate from a man younger than 35 with Graves disease.

Concerning this clonotype itself: Germline is not matched at one junction end, which may reflect a read error. This rearrangement joins TRBV14 to TRBJ2-3; a possible D gene is TRBD1 (6 bases). CDR1 is SGHDN, CDR2 FVKESK, per germline. There are 14 residues in the CDR3. The CDR3 is CASSQVGGTNTQYF. The CDR3 region has the DNA TGTGCCAGCAGCCAAGTTGGGGGCACAAATACGCAGTATTTT.

This chain connects TRBV20-1 to TRBJ1-5, with D hard to call. Trimming took 3 bases from V and 9 from J, leaving 15 bases between them. This CDR3 contains 13 residues. CDR1 is DFQATT, CDR2 SNEGSKA, per germline (reference sequence). This CDR3 is CSARGGPAGPQHF. The DNA for the CDR3 is TGCAGTGCTAGGGGAGGGCCCGCGGGGCCCCAGCATTTT.

The chain employs TRBV2 and TRBJ2-3; D unclear. Between the trimmed V and J ends, which lost 2 bases and 3 bases, there was a span of 15 bases. Per the germline V gene, CDR1 is SNHLY and CDR2 is FYNNEI. This CDR3 is 16 amino acids long. CDR3 loop: CASSELGPLGTDTQYF. The CDR3 DNA reads as TGTGCCAGCAGTGAATTGGGCCCCTTGGGGACAGATACGCAGTATTTT. Looking up the rest from reference TRBV2 and TRBJ2-3 gives the full variable domain: EPEVTQTPSHQVTQMGQEVILRCVPISNHLYFYWYRQILGQKVEFLVSFYNNEISEKSEIFDDQFSVERPDGSNFTLKIRSTKLEDSAMYFCASSELGPLGTDTQYFGPGTRLTVL.

About this clonotype: This could be a read error, since a much larger clone is one nucleotide away. CDR3 amino acids: CSAKGGPYNEQYF. CDR3 DNA: TGCAGTGCTAAGGGGGGGCCCTACAATGAGCAGTACTTC. The V call is TRBV20-1, the J call TRBJ2-5; weak D call: TRBD2 (7 bases). Trimming removed 4 bases from V and 11 bases from J, with 20 bases in between. This CDR3 has 13 residues. CDR1 and CDR2 (germline): DFQATT, SNEGSKA (reference sequence).

For the CDR3, the DNA is TGCAGTGCCAAGGAGCGCGGGAGCACAGATACGCAGTATTTT. Amino acids: CSAKERGSTDTQYF. The chain carries TRBV20-1 and TRBJ2-3; maybe TRBD2 (5 bases). V lost 6 bases, J lost 0 bases, and 13 bases lay in between. Germline assignment: CDR1 DFQATT and CDR2 SNEGSKA (reference sequence). This CDR3 is 14 amino acids long.

This clonotype appeared many times. V and J are TRBV2 and TRBJ2-7; 8 bases are a match to TRBD1. CDR3 length: 16 amino acids. Germline CDR1 is SNHLY and CDR2 is FYNNEI. V lost 2 bases and J lost 0; bases outside the gene matches: 6. The CDR3 loop is CASSEPTGAVSYEQYF. The CDR3 nucleotides are TGTGCCAGCAGTGAACCGACAGGGGCCGTCTCCTACGAGCAGTACTTC.

Many counts were recorded for this clonotype. The CDR3, as DNA: TGTGCCAGCACCCTTCCCCTAGAGGATGAGCAGTTCTTC. Protein product: CASTLPLEDEQFF. The chain is built from TRBV7-8 and TRBJ2-1, with D unresolved. Trimming stripped 7 bases from V and 8 bases from J, with 15 bases between. Germline loops: CDR1 SGHVS, CDR2 FQNEAQ. The CDR3 totals 13 residues. Variable domain in full (rest from reference TRBV7-8 and TRBJ2-1): GAGVSQSPRYKVAKRGQDVALRCDPISGHVSLFWYQQALGQGPEFLTYFQNEAQLDKSGLPSDRFFAERPEGSVSTLKIQRTQQEDSAVYLCASTLPLEDEQFFGPGTRLTVL.

This clonotype was observed many times. The chain carries TRBV5-1 and TRBJ2-1; TRBD2 aligns across 9 bases. The CDR3 totals 15 residues. With V trimmed by 1 base and J by 5 bases, 4 bases remained unmatched. Germline V CDR1 and CDR2: SGHRS, YFSETQ. The CDR3 coding sequence is TGCGCCAGCAGCTTGTCGGCTAGCGGGAACAATGAGCAGTTCTTC. Translating gives CASSLSASGNNEQFF.

V usage is TRBV28 and J usage is TRBJ2-1; no firm D call. The DNA end lines up better with TRBJ2-7; the J call may be wrong. From germline, CDR1 is MDHEN and CDR2 SYDVKM. This CDR3 has 12 residues. CDR3 sequence: CASSLQPREQYF. The CDR3 DNA follows: TGTGCCAGCAGTTTACAGCCGCGCGAGCAGTACTTC.

This clonotype was counted ten times or more. The chain joins TRBV27 to TRBJ1-2, with D perhaps TRBD1 (5 bases). Germline loops: CDR1 MNHEY, CDR2 SMNVEV (reference sequence). The CDR3 is 13 amino acids. The V and J ends lost 5 bases and 6 bases respectively, with 13 bases between them. The CDR3 DNA reads as TGTGCCAGCAGTATAGGTCCAGGGCATGGCTACACCTTC. This gives the protein CASSIGPGHGYTF.

This chain links TRBV27 with TRBJ2-1, with a possible D match to TRBD2 (6 bases). Between the trimmed V and J ends, which lost 4 bases and 8 bases, there was a span of 6 bases. The CDR3 extends over 11 amino acids. The germline V gene has CDR1 MNHEY and CDR2 SMNVEV (reference sequence). The CDR3 bases are TGTGCCAGCAGTTGGGGGGATGAGCAGTTCTTC. It codes for CASSWGDEQFF.

The chain is built from TRBV5-1 and TRBJ1-1; TRBD1 aligns across 8 bases. V was clipped by 0 bases and J by 3 bases; unmatched bases: 7. Germline V gene lookup returns CDR1 SGHRS and CDR2 YFSETQ. The CDR3 has 16 residues. CDR3 sequence reads: CASSLGRTGRDTEAFF. The CDR3 bases are TGCGCCAGCAGCTTGGGCCGGACAGGGCGAGACACTGAAGCTTTCTTT.

This clonotype came up many times. The genes are TRBV10-3 and TRBJ2-2; possible D gene TRBD1, 5 bases. The germline gives CDR1 ENHRY, CDR2 SYGVKD. The CDR3 loop spans 13 amino acids. Between the trimmed V and J ends, which lost 9 bases and 0 bases, there was a span of 8 bases. In DNA form, the CDR3 reads TGTGCCATTCAGGGTACGAACACCGGGGAGCTGTTTTTT. Encoded protein: CAIQGTNTGELFF.

In this sample, this clonotype turned up many times. This sequence joins TRBV11-2 and TRBJ2-5, with 7 bases that match TRBD1. CDR1 and CDR2 (germline): SGHAT, FQNNGV. The CDR3 runs 13 residues. The junction had 4 bases not matched to a gene; V was cut back by 5 bases and J by 4 bases. The CDR3 nucleotides read TGTGCCAGCAGCAGGGGGCCAGGAGAGACCCAGTACTTC. Protein product: CASSRGPGETQYF.

This clonotype appeared a few times. The V gene is TRBV2, the J gene TRBJ1-2; D perhaps matches TRBD1 (5 bases). The CDR3 is 13 amino acids. With 6 bases removed from V and 3 bases from J, the gap between germline ends came to 11 bases. The germline V gene encodes CDR1 SNHLY and CDR2 FYNNEI. CDR3 DNA sequence: TGTGCCAGCAGAGGCGACAGATACTATGGCTACACCTTC. As protein: CASRGDRYYGYTF. The full variable domain, in which reference TRBV2 and TRBJ1-2 provide the parts outside the CDR3, is EPEVTQTPSHQVTQMGQEVILRCVPISNHLYFYWYRQILGQKVEFLVSFYNNEISEKSEIFDDQFSVERPDGSNFTLKIRSTKLEDSAMYFCASRGDRYYGYTFGSGTRLTVV.

In this sample, this clonotype turned up many times. The rearrangement joins TRBV6-1 to TRBJ1-5, with a possible D match to TRBD1 (5 bases). V was shortened by 3 bases and J by 3 bases, with 6 bases between the two germline ends. The CDR3 totals 13 residues. Germline V gives CDR1 MNHNS, CDR2 SASEGT. The chain's CDR3 is CASSDRDNQPQHF. In DNA form, the CDR3 reads TGTGCCAGCAGTGACAGGGACAATCAGCCCCAGCATTTT.

This clonotype was seen many times. The rearrangement uses TRBV6-1 and TRBJ2-7; TRBD2 aligns across 10 bases. The V segment lost 5 bases and the J segment 4 bases; nucleotides outside the gene matches: 11. This CDR3 region has 16 residues. Germline V gene data show CDR1 as MNHNS and CDR2 as SASEGT. The CDR3 sequence is CASSPSPSGSVYEQYF. The CDR3 bases are TGTGCCAGCAGTCCATCTCCTAGCGGGAGTGTTTACGAGCAGTACTTC.